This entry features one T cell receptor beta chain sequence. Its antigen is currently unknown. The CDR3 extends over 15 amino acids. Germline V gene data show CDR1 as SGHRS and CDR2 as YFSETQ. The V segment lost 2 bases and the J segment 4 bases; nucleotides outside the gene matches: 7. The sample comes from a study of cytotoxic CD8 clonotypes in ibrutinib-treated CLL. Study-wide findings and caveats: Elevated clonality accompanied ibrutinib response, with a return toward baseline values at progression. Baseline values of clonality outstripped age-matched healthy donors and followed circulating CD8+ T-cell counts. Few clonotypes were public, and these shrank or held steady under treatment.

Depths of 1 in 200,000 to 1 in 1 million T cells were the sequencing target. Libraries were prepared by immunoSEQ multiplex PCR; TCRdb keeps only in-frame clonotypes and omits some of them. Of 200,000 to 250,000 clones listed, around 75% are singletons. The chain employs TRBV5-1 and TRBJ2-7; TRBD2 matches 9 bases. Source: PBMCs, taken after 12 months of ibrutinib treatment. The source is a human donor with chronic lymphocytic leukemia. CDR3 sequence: CASSFPAGGVYEQYF. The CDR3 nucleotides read TGCGCCAGCAGCTTCCCAGCGGGAGGCGTTTACGAGCAGTACTTC.